The T cell receptor beta chain under discussion was sequenced for a study of blood T cell repertoires in COVID-19. This CDR3 comprises 15 residues. Germline-derived CDR1 and CDR2 are MDHEN and SYDVKM. Germline trimming cut 3 bases from V and 0 bases from J; bases unmatched to any gene: 5. Sequencing used immunoSEQ multiplex PCR; TCRdb keeps in-frame clones, though not all of them. The data show 380,000 or so clones, with approximately 88% seen just once and approximately 0.96% held by the top ten. What was sequenced was PBMCs or T cells enriched from blood (not recorded which). V gene TRBV28 combines with J gene TRBJ2-7; 7 bases map to TRBD1. The TCR was taken from a woman aged 30 to 39 with acute COVID-19. In DNA, the CDR3 is TGTGCCAGCAGTTTGTGGCAGGGGGTCTCCTACGAGCAGTACTTC. Its translation: CASSLWQGVSYEQYF.